The clone carrying this TCR beta chain was observed once. Its antigen remains unidentified. Treatment given: oral pan-JAK inhibitor, 5-10 mg twice daily. Both peripheral blood and punch biopsies of lesional scalp skin were obtained from patients who had alopecia areata. The CDR3 is 12 residues long. The V gene lost 2 bases and the J gene lost 6 bases, with 11 bases spanning the gap. CDR1 GTSNPN and CDR2 SVGIG come from the germline V gene (reference sequence). The data originate from a study of CD8+ T cells in alopecia areata. Study-wide results and limits: One nonresponder leaves baseline CD8+ expansion's link to response uncertain.

RNA extraction and reverse transcription yielded cDNA as sequencing template. Repertoires were generated with immunoSEQ multiplex PCR, while TCRdb's copy carries only in-frame clones and drops some. This repertoire shows approximately 180,000 clones, 50% to 75% found once; its top ten account for 16%. This chain links TRBV30 with TRBJ2-7, with D possibly matching TRBD1 (6 bases). The TCR originated in a human donor with alopecia areata. The input for sequencing was CD4+ T cells sorted from blood, taken at approximately week 60, from a patient treated with tofacitinib. The chain's CDR3 is CAWSFRGGEQYF. In nucleotides, the CDR3 is TGTGCCTGGAGTTTCAGGGGTGGCGAGCAGTACTTC.